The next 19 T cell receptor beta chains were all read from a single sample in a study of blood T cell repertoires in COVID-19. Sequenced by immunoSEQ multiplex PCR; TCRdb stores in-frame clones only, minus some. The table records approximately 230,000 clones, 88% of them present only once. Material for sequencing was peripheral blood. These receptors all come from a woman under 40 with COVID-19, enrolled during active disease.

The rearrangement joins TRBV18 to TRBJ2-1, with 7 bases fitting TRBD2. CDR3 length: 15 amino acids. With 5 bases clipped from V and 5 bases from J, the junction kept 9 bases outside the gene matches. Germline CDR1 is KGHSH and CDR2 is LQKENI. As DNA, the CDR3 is TGTGCCAGCTCAGGTATCGCTAGCGGAGACAATGAGCAGTTCTTC. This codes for CASSGIASGDNEQFF. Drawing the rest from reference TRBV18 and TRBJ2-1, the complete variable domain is NAGVMQNPRHLVRRRGQEARLRCSPMKGHSHVYWYRQLPEEGLKFMVYLQKENIIDESGMPKERFSAEFPKEGPSILRIQQVVRGDSAAYFCASSGIASGDNEQFFGPGTRLTVL.

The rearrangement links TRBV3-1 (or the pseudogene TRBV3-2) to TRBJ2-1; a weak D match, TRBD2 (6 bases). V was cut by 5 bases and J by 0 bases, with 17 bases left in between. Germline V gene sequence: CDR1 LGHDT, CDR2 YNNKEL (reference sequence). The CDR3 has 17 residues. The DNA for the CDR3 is TGTGCCAGCAGCACCCTAGCGCCGGGAAGCTCCTACAATGAGCAGTTCTTC. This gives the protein CASSTLAPGSSYNEQFF.

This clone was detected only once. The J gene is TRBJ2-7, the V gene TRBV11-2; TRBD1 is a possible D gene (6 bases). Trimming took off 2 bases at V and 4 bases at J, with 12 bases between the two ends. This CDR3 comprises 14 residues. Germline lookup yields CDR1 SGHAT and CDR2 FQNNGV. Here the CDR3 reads CASSLLAGVYEQYF. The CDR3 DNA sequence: TGTGCCAGCAGCTTACTGGCAGGGGTATACGAGCAGTACTTC.

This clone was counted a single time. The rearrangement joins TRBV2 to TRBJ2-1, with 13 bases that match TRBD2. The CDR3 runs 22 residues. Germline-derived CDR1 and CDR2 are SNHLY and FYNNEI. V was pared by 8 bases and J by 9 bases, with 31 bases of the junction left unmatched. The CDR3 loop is CASGGPQEKGLAGLRGTREQFF. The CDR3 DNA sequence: TGTGCCAGCGGGGGGCCACAAGAAAAGGGACTAGCGGGACTTCGGGGAACTCGTGAGCAGTTCTTC. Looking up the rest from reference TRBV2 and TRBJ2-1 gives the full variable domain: EPEVTQTPSHQVTQMGQEVILRCVPISNHLYFYWYRQILGQKVEFLVSFYNNEISEKSEIFDDQFSVERPDGSNFTLKIRSTKLEDSAMYFCASGGPQEKGLAGLRGTREQFFGPGTRLTVL.

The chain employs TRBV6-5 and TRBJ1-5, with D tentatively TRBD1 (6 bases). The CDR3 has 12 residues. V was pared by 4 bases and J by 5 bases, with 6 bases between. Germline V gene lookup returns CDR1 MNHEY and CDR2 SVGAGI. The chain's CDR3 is CASSSGDQPQHF. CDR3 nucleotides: TGTGCCAGCAGTTCAGGGGATCAGCCCCAGCATTTT.

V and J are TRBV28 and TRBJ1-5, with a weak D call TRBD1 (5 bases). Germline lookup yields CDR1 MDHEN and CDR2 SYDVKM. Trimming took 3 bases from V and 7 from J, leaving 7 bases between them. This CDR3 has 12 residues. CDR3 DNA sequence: TGTGCCAGCAGTTTCCAGGGACAGCCCCAGCATTTT. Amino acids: CASSFQGQPQHF.

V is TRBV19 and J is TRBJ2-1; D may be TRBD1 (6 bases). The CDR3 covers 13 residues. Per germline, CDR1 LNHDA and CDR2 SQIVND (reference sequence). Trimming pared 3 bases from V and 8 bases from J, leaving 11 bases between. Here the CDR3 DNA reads TGTGCCAGTAGTATGGGGGCTAGAGATGAGCAGTTCTTC. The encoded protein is CASSMGARDEQFF.

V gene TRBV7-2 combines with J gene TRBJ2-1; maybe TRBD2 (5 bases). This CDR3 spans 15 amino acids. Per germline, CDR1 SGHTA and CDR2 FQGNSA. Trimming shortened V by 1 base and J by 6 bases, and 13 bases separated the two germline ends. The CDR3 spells CASSLGDSAANEQFF. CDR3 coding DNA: TGTGCCAGCAGCTTAGGTGATAGCGCAGCCAATGAGCAGTTCTTC.

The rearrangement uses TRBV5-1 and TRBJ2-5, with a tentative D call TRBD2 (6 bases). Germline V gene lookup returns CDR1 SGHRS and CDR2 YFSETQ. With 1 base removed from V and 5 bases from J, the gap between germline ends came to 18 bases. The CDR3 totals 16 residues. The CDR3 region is CASSLNGGAGSETQYF. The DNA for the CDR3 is TGCGCCAGCAGCTTGAACGGGGGAGCAGGGTCTGAGACCCAGTACTTC.

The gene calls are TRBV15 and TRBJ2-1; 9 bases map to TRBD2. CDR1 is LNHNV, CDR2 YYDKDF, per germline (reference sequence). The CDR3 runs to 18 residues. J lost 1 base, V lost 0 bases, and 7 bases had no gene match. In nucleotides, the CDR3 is TGTGCCACCAGCAGAGATCTGAGAGCGGGAGGATCCTACAATGAGCAGTTCTTC. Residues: CATSRDLRAGGSYNEQFF.

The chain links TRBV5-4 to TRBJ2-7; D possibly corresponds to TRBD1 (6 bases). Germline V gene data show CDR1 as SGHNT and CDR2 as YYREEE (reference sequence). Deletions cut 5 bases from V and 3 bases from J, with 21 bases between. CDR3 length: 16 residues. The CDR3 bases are TGTGCCAGCAGATCCAATCCGGGACACATAGTCTACGAGCAGTACTTC. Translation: CASRSNPGHIVYEQYF. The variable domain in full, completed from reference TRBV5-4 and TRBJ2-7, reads ETGVTQSPTHLIKTRGQQVTLRCSSQSGHNTVSWYQQALGQGPQFIFQYYREEENGRGNFPPRFSGLQFPNYSSELNVNALELDDSALYLCASRSNPGHIVYEQYFGPGTRLTVT.

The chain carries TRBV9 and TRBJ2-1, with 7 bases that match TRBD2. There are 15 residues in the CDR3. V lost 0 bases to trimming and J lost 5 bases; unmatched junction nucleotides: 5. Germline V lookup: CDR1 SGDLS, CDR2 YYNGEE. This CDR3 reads CASSVVGGSNNEQFF. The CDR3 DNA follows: TGTGCCAGCAGCGTAGTGGGGGGGTCAAACAATGAGCAGTTCTTC.

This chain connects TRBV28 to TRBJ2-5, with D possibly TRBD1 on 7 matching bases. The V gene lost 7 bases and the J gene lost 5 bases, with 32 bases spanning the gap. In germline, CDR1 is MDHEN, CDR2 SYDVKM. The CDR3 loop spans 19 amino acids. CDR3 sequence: CASTWAAGLGKGGVETQYF. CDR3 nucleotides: TGTGCCAGCACCTGGGCCGCGGGACTGGGAAAAGGGGGCGTGGAGACCCAGTACTTC.

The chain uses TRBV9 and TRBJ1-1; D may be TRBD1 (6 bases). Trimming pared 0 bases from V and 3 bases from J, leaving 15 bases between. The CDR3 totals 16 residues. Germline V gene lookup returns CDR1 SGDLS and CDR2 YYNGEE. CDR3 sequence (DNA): TGTGCCAGCAGCGTAGCCCCTACAGGGCCCGACACTGAAGCTTTCTTT. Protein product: CASSVAPTGPDTEAFF.

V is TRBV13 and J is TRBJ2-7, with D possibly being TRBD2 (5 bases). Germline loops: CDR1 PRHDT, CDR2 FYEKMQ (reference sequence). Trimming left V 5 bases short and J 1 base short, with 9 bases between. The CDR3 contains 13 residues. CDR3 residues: CASSIGVSYEQYF. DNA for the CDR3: TGTGCCAGCAGCATCGGGGTTTCCTACGAGCAGTACTTC.

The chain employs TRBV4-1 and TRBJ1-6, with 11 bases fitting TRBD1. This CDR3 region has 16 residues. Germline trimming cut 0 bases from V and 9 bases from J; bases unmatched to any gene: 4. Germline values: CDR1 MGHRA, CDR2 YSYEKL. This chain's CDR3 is CASSQDGTGGASPLHF. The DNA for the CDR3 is TGCGCCAGCAGCCAAGACGGGACAGGGGGAGCTTCACCCCTCCACTTT.

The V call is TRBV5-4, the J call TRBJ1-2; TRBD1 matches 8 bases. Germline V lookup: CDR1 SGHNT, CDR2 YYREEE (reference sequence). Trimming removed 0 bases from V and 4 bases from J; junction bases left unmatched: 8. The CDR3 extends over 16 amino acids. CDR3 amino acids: CASSLGLQGGIYGYTF. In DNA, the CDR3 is TGTGCCAGCAGCTTGGGACTACAGGGGGGAATCTATGGCTACACCTTC.

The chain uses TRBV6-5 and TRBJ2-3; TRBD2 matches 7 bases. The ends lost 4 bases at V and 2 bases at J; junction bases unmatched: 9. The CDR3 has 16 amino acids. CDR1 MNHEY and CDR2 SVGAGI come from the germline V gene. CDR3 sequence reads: CASSSLSSGDTDTQYF. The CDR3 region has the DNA TGTGCCAGCAGTTCCTTGTCTAGCGGCGACACAGATACGCAGTATTTT.

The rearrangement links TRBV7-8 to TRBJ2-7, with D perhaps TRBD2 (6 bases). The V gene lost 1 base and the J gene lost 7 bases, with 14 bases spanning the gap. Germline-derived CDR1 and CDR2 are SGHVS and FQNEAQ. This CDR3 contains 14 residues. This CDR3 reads CASSLVLAEGEQYF. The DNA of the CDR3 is TGTGCCAGCAGCTTAGTACTAGCAGAAGGGGAGCAGTACTTC.